This T cell receptor beta chain comes out of a study of T-cell reconstitution after alpha-beta-depleted transplantation in children. Per germline, CDR1 SEHNR and CDR2 FQNEAQ (reference sequence). Unmatched junction bases numbered 15, after V lost 5 bases and J lost 5 bases. This CDR3 region has 16 residues. For TCRbeta, the library was prepared with unique molecular identifiers. TCRdb redid the calling of the PCR reads with MiXCR, one entry per CDR3 protein. The sample consists of some 550,000 distinct CDR3 sequences, around 17% of them appearing once. This clonotype was observed a handful of times. The specimen comprised PBMCs from the stem cell graft donor, sampled from the stem cell graft. The source is a human donor who donated a stem cell graft to a child with acute lymphoblastic leukemia. The rearrangement uses TRBV7-9 and TRBJ2-7, with 7 positions matching TRBD1. CDR3 sequence (DNA): TGTGCCAGCAGCAGCCCGGACAGGACCGGGTTCCACGAGCAGTACTTC. Translation: CASSSPDRTGFHEQYF. Supplemented by reference TRBV7-9 and TRBJ2-7, the full variable domain reads DTGVSQNPRHKITKRGQNVTFRCDPISEHNRLYWYRQTLGQGPEFLTYFQNEAQLEKSRLLSDRFSAERPKGSFSTLEIQRTEQGDSAMYLCASSSPDRTGFHEQYFGPGTRLTVT.